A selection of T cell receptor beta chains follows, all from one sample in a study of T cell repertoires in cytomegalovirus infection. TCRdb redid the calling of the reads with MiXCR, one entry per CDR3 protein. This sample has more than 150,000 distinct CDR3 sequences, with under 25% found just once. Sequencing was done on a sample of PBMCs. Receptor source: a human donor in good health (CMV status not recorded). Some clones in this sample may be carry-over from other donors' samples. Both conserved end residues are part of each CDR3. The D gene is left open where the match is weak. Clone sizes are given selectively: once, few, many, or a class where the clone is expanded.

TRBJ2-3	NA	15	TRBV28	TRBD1	CASSRGQGYTDTQYF	TGTGCCAGCAGCCGAGGACAGGGGTACACAGATACGCAGTATTTT
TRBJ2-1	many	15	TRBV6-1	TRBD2	CASRKTSGQYNEQFF	TGTGCCAGCAGGAAGACTAGCGGGCAGTACAATGAGCAGTTCTTC
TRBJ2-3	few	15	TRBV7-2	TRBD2	CASTTSLGGSDTQYF	TGTGCCAGCACGACTAGCTTGGGAGGTTCAGATACGCAGTATTTT
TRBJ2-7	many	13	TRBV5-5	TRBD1	CASSPRDSYEQYF	TGTGCCAGCAGCCCCCGGGACAGCTACGAGCAGTACTTC
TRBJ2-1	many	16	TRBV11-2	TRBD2	CASSLDQRGTVSEQFF	TGTGCCAGCAGCTTAGATCAGCGGGGGACCGTGAGTGAGCAGTTCTTC
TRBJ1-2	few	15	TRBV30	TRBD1	CAWSSDRVTNYGYTF	TGTGCCTGGAGTAGTGACAGGGTTACTAACTATGGCTACACCTTC
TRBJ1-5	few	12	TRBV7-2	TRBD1	CASSQGDQPQHF	TGTGCCAGCAGCCAGGGGGATCAGCCCCAGCATTTT
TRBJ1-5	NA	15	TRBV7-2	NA	CASSFSGGLGQPQHF	TGTGCCAGCAGCTTTAGTGGCGGACTCGGGCAGCCCCAGCATTTT
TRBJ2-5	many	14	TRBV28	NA	CASSLVGNQETQYF	TGTGCCAGCAGTTTAGTAGGAAACCAAGAGACCCAGTACTTC
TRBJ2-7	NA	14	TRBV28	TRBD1	CASRSTGSNYEQYF	TGTGCCAGCAGATCGACAGGGAGCAACTACGAGCAGTACTTC
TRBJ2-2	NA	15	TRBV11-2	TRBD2	CASIPGRGVGGELFF	TGTGCCAGCATCCCTGGGAGGGGCGTTGGCGGGGAGCTGTTTTTT
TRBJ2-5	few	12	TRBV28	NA	CASRGAIASQYF	TGTGCCAGCAGGGGGGCTATCGCCAGCCAGTACTTC
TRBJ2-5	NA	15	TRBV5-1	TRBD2	CASSLLAAREETQYF	TGCGCCAGCAGCTTGCTAGCGGCGAGGGAAGAGACCCAGTACTTC
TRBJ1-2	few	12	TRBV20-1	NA	CSASKDRHGYTF	TGCAGTGCTAGCAAGGATCGGCATGGCTACACCTTC
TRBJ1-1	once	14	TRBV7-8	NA	CASSVGWTNTEAFF	TGTGCCAGCAGCGTAGGGTGGACGAACACTGAAGCTTTCTTT
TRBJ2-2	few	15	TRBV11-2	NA	CASSLDHGGFGELFF	TGTGCCAGCAGCTTAGATCATGGGGGATTCGGGGAGCTGTTTTTT
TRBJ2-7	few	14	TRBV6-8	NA	CASSYGERSYEQYF	TGTGCCAGCAGTTATGGGGAACGCTCCTACGAGCAGTACTTC
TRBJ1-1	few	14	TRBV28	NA	CASSLSWGQTEAFF	TGTGCCAGCAGTTTAAGTTGGGGGCAAACTGAAGCTTTCTTT
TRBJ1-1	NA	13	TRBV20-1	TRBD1	CSASTGRWTEAFF	TGCAGTGCTTCGACAGGGCGGTGGACTGAAGCTTTCTTT
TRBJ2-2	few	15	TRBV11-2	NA	CASSRGTANTGELFF	TGTGCCAGCAGCCGAGGTACGGCGAACACCGGGGAGCTGTTTTTT
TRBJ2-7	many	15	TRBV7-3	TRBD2	CASSLNVAGPYEQYF	TGTGCCAGCAGCTTAAATGTAGCGGGCCCCTACGAGCAGTACTTC
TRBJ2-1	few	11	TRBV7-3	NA	CASSQDLEQFF	TGTGCCAGCAGCCAGGACCTGGAGCAGTTCTTC
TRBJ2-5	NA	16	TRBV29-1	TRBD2	CSVAVTRLAGDETQYF	TGCAGCGTTGCCGTCACTCGACTAGCGGGAGATGAGACCCAGTACTTC
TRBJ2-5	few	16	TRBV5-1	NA	CASSLGASAEQETQYF	TGCGCCAGCAGCTTGGGAGCTAGCGCGGAACAAGAGACCCAGTACTTC
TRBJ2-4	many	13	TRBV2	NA	CASSELEGNIQYF	TGTGCCAGCAGTGAATTAGAGGGAAACATTCAGTACTTC
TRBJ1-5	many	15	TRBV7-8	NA	CASSLNDGTLQPQHF	TGTGCCAGCAGCTTAAACGACGGGACACTTCAGCCCCAGCATTTT
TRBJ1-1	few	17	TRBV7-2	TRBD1	CASSLLLVGQGATEAFF	TGTGCCAGCAGCTTATTATTAGTGGGACAGGGGGCCACTGAAGCTTTCTTT
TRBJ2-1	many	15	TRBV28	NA	CASRPQGILYNEQFF	TGTGCCAGCAGACCTCAGGGTATCCTCTACAATGAGCAGTTCTTC
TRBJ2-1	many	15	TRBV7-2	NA	CASSLSGSSYNEQFF	TGTGCCAGCAGCTTATCTGGTAGCTCCTACAATGAGCAGTTCTTC
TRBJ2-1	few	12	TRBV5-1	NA	CASSLLGSEQFF	TGCGCCAGCAGTTTGTTAGGAAGCGAGCAGTTCTTC
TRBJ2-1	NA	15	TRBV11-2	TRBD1	CASSSGQHYYNEQFF	TGTGCCAGCAGTTCGGGACAGCATTATTACAATGAGCAGTTCTTC
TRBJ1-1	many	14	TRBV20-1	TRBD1	CSAKYRDRNTEAFF	TGCAGTGCTAAATACCGGGACAGGAACACTGAAGCTTTCTTT
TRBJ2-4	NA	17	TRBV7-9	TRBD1	CASSPPRRQGSENIQYF	TGTGCCAGCAGCCCTCCGCGGAGACAGGGTTCGGAAAACATTCAGTACTTC
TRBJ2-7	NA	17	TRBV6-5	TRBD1	CASSYHRTGLAFGEQYF	TGTGCCAGCAGTTATCATAGGACAGGTCTGGCCTTCGGGGAGCAGTACTTC
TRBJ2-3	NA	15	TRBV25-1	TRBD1	CASSEDRGSTDTQYF	TGCGCCAGCAGTGAGGACAGGGGAAGCACAGATACGCAGTATTTT
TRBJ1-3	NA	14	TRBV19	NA	CASSAQGTGNTIYF	TGTGCCAGTAGTGCACAGGGTACGGGAAACACCATATATTTT
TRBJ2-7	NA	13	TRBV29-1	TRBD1	CSVESGGGYEQYF	TGCAGCGTTGAGTCAGGGGGTGGCTACGAGCAGTACTTC
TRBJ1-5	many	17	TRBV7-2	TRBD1	CASSAGTGLYSNQPQHF	TGTGCCAGCAGCGCCGGGACAGGGCTCTATAGCAATCAGCCCCAGCATTTT
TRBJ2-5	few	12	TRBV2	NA	CASRGVEETQYF	TGTGCCAGCAGAGGGGTGGAAGAGACCCAGTACTTC
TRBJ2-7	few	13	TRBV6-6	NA	CASGLADTNEQYF	TGTGCCAGCGGCCTAGCAGATACCAACGAGCAGTACTTC
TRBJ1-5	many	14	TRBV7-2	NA	CASSLGGKSQPQHF	TGTGCCAGCAGCTTAGGGGGAAAAAGTCAGCCCCAGCATTTT
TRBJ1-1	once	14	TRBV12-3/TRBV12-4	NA	CASRLGAGNTEAFF	TGTGCCAGCAGGCTGGGGGCAGGGAACACTGAAGCTTTCTTT
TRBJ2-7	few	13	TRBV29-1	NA	CSARTGRKYEQYF	TGCAGCGCTCGGACCGGACGCAAGTACGAGCAGTACTTC
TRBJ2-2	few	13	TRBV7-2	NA	CASSLNRGGELFF	TGTGCCAGCAGCTTAAATCGGGGGGGGGAGCTGTTTTTT
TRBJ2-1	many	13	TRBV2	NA	CASSDQKFSEQFF	TGTGCCAGCAGCGATCAAAAATTCAGTGAGCAGTTCTTC
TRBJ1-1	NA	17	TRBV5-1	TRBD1	CASSLEPGTGGASEAFF	TGCGCCAGCAGCTTGGAACCCGGGACAGGGGGCGCCTCTGAAGCTTTCTTT
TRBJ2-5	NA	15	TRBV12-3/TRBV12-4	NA	CASRGGTRLIETQYF	TGTGCCAGCAGGGGCGGGACTCGGCTGATAGAGACCCAGTACTTC